A selection of T cell receptor beta chains follows, all from one sample in a study of post-analysis software for immune sequencing data. MiXCR, applied by TCRdb to the PCR reads, yields one record per CDR3 protein. The table shows hundreds of thousands of distinct CDR3 sequences, with approximately 60% occurring only once. Sequenced input: blood. These receptors all stem from a girl aged 2-15 years with multiple sclerosis. Each CDR3 is given with its conserved first and last residue. The D gene is left open where the match is weak. The size entry is marked missing in some rows and otherwise reads once, few, many or a size class.

D gene	J gene	V gene	clone size	CDR3 DNA	CDR3 protein
-	TRBJ2-5	TRBV10-2	-	TGCGCCAGCACTCAGGTCCGAGGGGAGACCCAGTACTTC	CASTQVRGETQYF
-	TRBJ2-5	TRBV5-1	-	TGCGCCAGCAGCTTGGCCATGGGGAGCCCCATCCAAGAGACCCGGTACTTC	CASSLAMGSPIQETRYF
-	TRBJ1-2	TRBV7-9	-	TGTGCCAGCAGCTTGGGCAATTCCTACGGCTACACCTTC	CASSLGNSYGYTF
-	TRBJ2-1	TRBV10-3	few	TGTGCCATCTTAGTCCCTCCCAATGAGCAGTTCTTC	CAILVPPNEQFF
TRBD2	TRBJ2-1	TRBV27	few	TGTGCCAGCAGCCACAGCGGGAGGGGATTCTATGAGCAGTTCTTC	CASSHSGRGFYEQFF
-	TRBJ1-6	TRBV5-1	-	TGCGCCAGCAGCGGCAGGGGAGATAATTCACCCCTCCACTTT	CASSGRGDNSPLHF
-	TRBJ1-1	TRBV10-1	-	TGCGCCAGCAGTGAGTCCAACACTGAAGCTTTCTTT	CASSESNTEAFF
-	TRBJ2-1	TRBV29-1	few	TGCAGCGTTGGAACGGGGGCCCTTGAAAATGAGCAGTTCTTC	CSVGTGALENEQFF
-	TRBJ2-5	TRBV6-5	few	TGTGCCAGCAGTTACGGGCAGTCCCCAGAGACCCAGTACTTC	CASSYGQSPETQYF
-	TRBJ2-3	TRBV10-3	-	TGTGCCACCCAAGGGGAGGAAGATACGCAGTATTTT	CATQGEEDTQYF
-	TRBJ2-1	TRBV20-1	once	TGCAGTGCTTTCCTGGGTAACTTGGGGGGCAATGAGCAGTTCTTC	CSAFLGNLGGNEQFF
TRBD1	TRBJ2-7	TRBV18	-	TGTGCCAGCTCACCAACACAGGGGCCAACCAATTCTCTCTACGAGCAGTACTTC	CASSPTQGPTNSLYEQYF
-	TRBJ2-6	TRBV29-1	-	TGCAGCGTTGAGGCAGGGGCCAACGTCCTGACTTTC	CSVEAGANVLTF
-	TRBJ1-2	TRBV7-2	-	TGTGCCAGCAATACGTACAGGGTAGGATATGGCTACACCTTC	CASNTYRVGYGYTF
-	TRBJ2-7	TRBV30	-	TGTGCCTGGAGTGGGTATAGATCCTACGAGCAGTACTTC	CAWSGYRSYEQYF
-	TRBJ1-1	TRBV7-9	-	TGTGCCAGCAGTTTTCCAGGGTCCACTGAAGCTTTCTTT	CASSFPGSTEAFF
TRBD1	TRBJ2-7	TRBV7-2	-	TGTGCCAGCAGCTTATCAGGGGGCGGCGAGCAGTACTTC	CASSLSGGGEQYF
TRBD1	TRBJ2-1	TRBV5-1	few	TGCGCCAGCAGCTCTTTGCCTTCCGGGACAGGGCCCTACAATGAGCAGTTCTTC	CASSSLPSGTGPYNEQFF
-	TRBJ1-2	TRBV15	-	TGTGCCACCAGCAGGGGAGGGCAGAACTATGGCTACACCTTC	CATSRGGQNYGYTF
-	TRBJ2-1	TRBV12-3/TRBV12-4	-	TGTGCCAGCAGTCTGGACAGTGGCAGCAATGAGCAGTTCTTC	CASSLDSGSNEQFF
-	TRBJ2-5	TRBV5-1	-	TGCGCCAGCAGCTTGAGGGGGGACCATCAAGAGACCCAGTACTTC	CASSLRGDHQETQYF
-	TRBJ2-1	TRBV13	-	TGTGCCAGCAGCTTAGGCCGAGGGGTCGGCTACAATGAGCAGTTCTTC	CASSLGRGVGYNEQFF
TRBD1	TRBJ2-4	TRBV6-2/TRBV6-3	-	TGTGCCAGCAGGTACTGGCAGGGGGTGGACATTCAGTACTTC	CASRYWQGVDIQYF
-	TRBJ1-1	TRBV30	-	TGTGCCTGGAGTGGGGTCCAGGCCCTGGGCACTGAAGCTTTCTTT	CAWSGVQALGTEAFF
TRBD2	TRBJ2-1	TRBV11-2	-	TGTGCCAGCAGCCCAGCGGGATGGATTAATGAGCAGTTCTTC	CASSPAGWINEQFF
-	TRBJ2-3	TRBV5-1	-	TGCGCCAGCAGCTTGGCTACGGGAATTGTGGATGCGCAGTATTTT	CASSLATGIVDAQYF
-	TRBJ2-1	TRBV29-1	few	TGCAGCGTTGACAAGGCGGGCGGGAATGAGCAGTTCTTC	CSVDKAGGNEQFF
-	TRBJ1-1	TRBV29-1	-	TGCAGCGTTTGCCGGGACGGAAGAGAAGCTTTCTTT	CSVCRDGREAFF
-	TRBJ2-7	TRBV5-1	-	TGCGCCAGCAGCTACGGGGACGAAAACTACGAGCAGTACTTC	CASSYGDENYEQYF
-	TRBJ1-1	TRBV29-1	-	TGCAGCGCAGGAGGGGGCACTGAAGCTTTCTTT	CSAGGGTEAFF